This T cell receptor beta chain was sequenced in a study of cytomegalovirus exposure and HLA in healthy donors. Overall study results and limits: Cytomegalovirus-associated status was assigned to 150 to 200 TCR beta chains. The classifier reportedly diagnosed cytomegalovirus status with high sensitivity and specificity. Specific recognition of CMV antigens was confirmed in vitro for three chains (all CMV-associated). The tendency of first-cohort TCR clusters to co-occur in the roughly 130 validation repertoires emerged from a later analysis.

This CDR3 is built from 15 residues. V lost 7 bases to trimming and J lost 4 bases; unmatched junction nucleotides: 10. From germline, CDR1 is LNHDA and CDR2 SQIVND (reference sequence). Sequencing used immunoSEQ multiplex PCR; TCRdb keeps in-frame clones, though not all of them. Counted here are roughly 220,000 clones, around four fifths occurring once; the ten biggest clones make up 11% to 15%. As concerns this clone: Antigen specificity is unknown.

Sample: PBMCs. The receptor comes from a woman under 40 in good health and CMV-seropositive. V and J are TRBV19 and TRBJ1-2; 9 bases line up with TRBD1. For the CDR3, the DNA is TGTGCCAGTACACCTACTGGACAGGGGATCTATGGCTACACCTTC. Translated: CASTPTGQGIYGYTF.